This TCR beta chain was found in a study of T-cell reconstitution after alpha-beta-depleted transplantation in children. This sample's TCRbeta library carried unique molecular identifier barcodes. TCRdb re-derived calls from the PCR reads in MiXCR, one entry per CDR3 protein. This sample yields approximately 630,000 distinct CDR3 sequences, of which around 14% are seen a single time; 0.79% belongs to the top ten. With 5 bases removed from V and 2 bases from J, the gap between germline ends came to 11 bases. The length of the CDR3 is 14 residues. Germline values: CDR1 SGHTA, CDR2 FQGNSA. The sample here was PBMCs, taken before TCRalphabeta/CD19-depleted stem cell transplant. The V gene is TRBV7-2, the J gene TRBJ2-3, with D possibly being TRBD1 (5 bases). The receptor was isolated from a girl aged 2-10 years with congenital amegakaryocytic thrombocytopenia, due to receive a stem cell transplant. This CDR3 is CASSGAGYTDTQYF. The CDR3 coding sequence is TGTGCCAGCAGCGGGGCAGGATACACAGATACGCAGTATTTT.